These 21 T cell receptor beta chains were all obtained from the same sample, sequenced in a study of T-cell reconstitution after alpha-beta-depleted transplantation in children. Preparation of the TCRbeta library involved a method that used unique molecular identifiers. In TCRdb, the PCR reads were re-called with MiXCR into one record per CDR3 protein. Of about 200,000 distinct CDR3 sequences detected, approximately 17% appear once; the ten largest clones hold around 44%. The sample consisted of PBMCs, mostly from graft donor cells, taken 360 days after TCRalphabeta/CD19-depleted stem cell transplant. The receptor set was obtained from a male patient aged 2 to 9 who had a stem cell transplant for acute lymphoblastic leukemia, so the T cells may come from the graft donor.

The chain has TRBV7-8 and TRBJ2-2; no clear D. Trimming pared 5 bases from V and 6 bases from J, leaving 16 bases between. Germline CDR1 SGHVS, CDR2 FQNEAQ. The CDR3 is 15 residues long. This chain's CDR3 is CASSRGRVSSGELFF. CDR3 coding DNA: TGTGCCAGCAGCCGAGGCCGGGTTTCTTCCGGGGAGCTGTTTTTT.

This clonotype was picked up a small number of times. The genes are TRBV6-1 and TRBJ2-7, with D tentatively TRBD1 (5 bases). The CDR3 loop spans 17 amino acids. Germline lookup yields CDR1 MNHNS and CDR2 SASEGT. V lost 5 bases and J 0 bases, leaving 20 bases between the germline ends. CDR3: CASSTFPDSRHSYEQYF. CDR3 in DNA: TGTGCCAGCAGTACGTTTCCCGACAGTCGACACTCCTACGAGCAGTACTTC.

This rearrangement joins TRBV4-2 to TRBJ2-3; D not certain. Germline V gene lookup returns CDR1 LGHNA and CDR2 YNFKEQ. V lost 4 bases, J lost 2 bases, and 10 bases lay in between. The length of the CDR3 is 14 residues. CDR3 loop: CASSPIRDTDTQYF. The CDR3 region has the DNA TGTGCCAGCAGCCCCATTAGGGACACAGATACGCAGTATTTT.

The sample holds many counts of this clonotype. The genes are TRBV29-1 and TRBJ2-7, with D perhaps TRBD2 (6 bases). This CDR3 is 14 amino acids long. V was clipped by 1 base and J by 3 bases, with 13 bases between them. Germline CDR1 reads SQVTM; CDR2 reads ANQGSEA. This chain's CDR3 is CSVEGAVGGYEQYF. CDR3 in DNA: TGCAGCGTTGAAGGAGCAGTGGGGGGCTACGAGCAGTACTTC.

The chain uses TRBV7-2 and TRBJ2-3; 14 bases map to TRBD2. The CDR3 extends over 16 amino acids. Per germline, CDR1 SGHTA and CDR2 FQGNSA. V gave up 2 bases and J gave up 9 bases; unmatched junction bases: 7. CDR3 amino acids: CASSLSRLAGGLTQYF. CDR3 nucleotides: TGTGCCAGCAGCTTATCCCGACTAGCGGGGGGGCTCACGCAGTATTTT.

The chain couples TRBV19 to TRBJ2-1; D is possibly TRBD1 (5 bases). This CDR3 has 15 amino acids. The V end lost 6 bases, the J end lost 7 bases, and 19 bases lay between the germline ends. CDR1 and CDR2 from the germline V gene are LNHDA and SQIVND (reference sequence). CDR3: CASSPQGLYMNEQFF. CDR3 bases: TGTGCCAGTAGCCCCCAGGGTCTATACATGAATGAGCAGTTCTTC.

This chain connects TRBV11-1 to TRBJ2-5; D uncertain. The V gene's germline CDR1 is SGHAT and CDR2 FQDESV (reference sequence). With 0 bases removed from V and 7 bases from J, the gap between germline ends came to 15 bases. The CDR3 length is 15 residues. The CDR3 sequence: CASSLAGAASGTQYF. CDR3 DNA: TGTGCCAGCAGCTTAGCGGGTGCCGCTTCCGGGACCCAGTACTTC.

The chain carries TRBV29-1 and TRBJ1-1, with 11 bases matching TRBD1. V lost 7 bases, J lost 5 bases, and 6 bases stayed unmatched. The CDR3 sequence is 13 residues long. Germline values: CDR1 SQVTM, CDR2 ANQGSEA. The CDR3 protein is CSAWTGGETEAFF. For the CDR3, the DNA is TGCAGCGCTTGGACAGGGGGCGAGACTGAAGCTTTCTTT.

The CDR3 here is CASSARPGLAGDFHNEQFF. CDR3 DNA sequence: TGTGCCAGCAGCGCGCGCCCGGGACTAGCGGGGGACTTCCACAATGAGCAGTTCTTC. This sequence joins TRBV4-2 and TRBJ2-1, with TRBD2 matching over 14 bases. CDR3 length: 19 amino acids. CDR1 and CDR2 from the germline V gene are LGHNA and YNFKEQ. The ends lost 5 bases at V and 5 bases at J; junction bases unmatched: 14.

The chain couples TRBV9 to TRBJ2-5; 8 nucleotides match TRBD2. V lost 3 bases and J lost 2; bases outside the gene matches: 15. The CDR3 covers 18 residues. Germline V lookup: CDR1 SGDLS, CDR2 YYNGEE. The CDR3 DNA sequence: TGTGCCAGCAGCGCGCGCCCGGTGCGGGGGGAAATTCAAGAGACCCAGTACTTC. Its translation is CASSARPVRGEIQETQYF.

This clonotype was recorded a few times. V and J are TRBV5-1 and TRBJ2-7; no clear D gene. Trimming cost V 5 bases and J 2 bases, with 17 bases left between them. This CDR3 has 15 residues. CDR1 and CDR2 (germline): SGHRS, YFSETQ. Written as DNA, the CDR3 is TGCGCCAGCAGTTACGGCCTATTCCCAACCTACGAGCAGTACTTC. Translating it yields CASSYGLFPTYEQYF.

A few counts support this clonotype. This chain joins TRBV3-1 and TRBJ1-6; 7 positions agree with TRBD1. The length of the CDR3 is 14 residues. From germline, CDR1 is LGHDT and CDR2 YNNKEL (reference sequence). With V trimmed by 0 bases and J by 10 bases, 3 bases remained unmatched. CDR3 DNA: TGTGCCAGCAGCCAAGAGACAGGGAACTCACCCCTCCACTTT. As protein: CASSQETGNSPLHF.

The chain recombines TRBV23-1 with TRBJ2-1, with D perhaps given as TRBD1 or TRBD2 (5 bases each). TRBV23-1 is classed as an ORF, of uncertain function. V dropped 5 bases and J dropped 0 bases, with 11 bases sitting between them. The CDR3 is made up of 15 amino acids. The CDR3 here is CASSWGRGSYNEQFF. The DNA for the CDR3 is TGCGCCAGCAGTTGGGGCCGGGGCTCCTACAATGAGCAGTTCTTC.

This clonotype was recorded a few times. This chain connects TRBV5-1 to TRBJ2-2, with D tentatively TRBD1 (5 bases). V gave up 2 bases and J gave up 1 base, with 9 bases separating them. Germline CDR1 is SGHRS and CDR2 is YFSETQ. This CDR3 has 15 amino acids. For the CDR3, the DNA is TGCGCCAGCAGCTTCCCAACAGGGAACACCGGGGAGCTGTTTTTT. This gives the protein CASSFPTGNTGELFF.

The gene calls are TRBV6-5 and TRBJ1-2; no reliable D call. The germline V gene encodes CDR1 MNHEY and CDR2 SVGAGI. The germline V and J ends were trimmed by 3 bases and 4 bases, with 6 bases remaining between them. CDR3 length: 12 amino acids. This CDR3 is CASSYSGYGYTF. The CDR3 DNA sequence: TGTGCCAGCAGTTATAGCGGCTATGGCTACACCTTC.

The chain uses TRBV9 and TRBJ2-7; 7 nucleotides match TRBD1. This CDR3 is built from 14 residues. Losses at the gene ends were 5 bases for V and 2 bases for J; bases not matched to a gene: 7. Germline V CDR1 and CDR2: SGDLS, YYNGEE. The chain's CDR3 is CASSRQGSTYEQYF. CDR3 coding DNA: TGTGCCAGCAGTCGACAGGGATCCACCTACGAGCAGTACTTC.

In this sample, this clonotype turned up a few times. The chain has TRBV19 and TRBJ1-2; D uncertain. The CDR3 consists of 15 residues. V was shortened by 0 bases and J by 4 bases, with 12 bases between the two germline ends. Germline loops: CDR1 LNHDA, CDR2 SQIVND (reference sequence). The CDR3 sequence: CASSIDPSASYGYTF. The CDR3 DNA follows: TGTGCCAGTAGTATAGACCCCTCAGCGAGCTATGGCTACACCTTC. The full variable domain, its missing parts supplied by reference TRBV19 and TRBJ1-2, is DGGITQSPKYLFRKEGQNVTLSCEQNLNHDAMYWYRQDPGQGLRLIYYSQIVNDFQKGDIAEGYSVSREKKESFPLTVTSAQKNPTAFYLCASSIDPSASYGYTFGSGTRLTVV.

Many counts were recorded for this clonotype. The CDR3 DNA is TGTGCCAGCAGCGCAGAGGGGTATAGCAATCAGCCCCAGCATTTT. This codes for CASSAEGYSNQPQHF. This chain links TRBV12-3 or TRBV12-4 with TRBJ1-5; possible D gene TRBD1, 5 bases. V shed 6 bases and J shed 0 bases, with 12 bases lying between them. The CDR3 extends over 15 amino acids.

The table lists this clonotype with a few counts. V is TRBV6-2 or TRBV6-3 and J is TRBJ2-7, with TRBD2 identical over 7 bases. Germline CDR1 reads MNHEY; CDR2 reads SVGEGT. The CDR3 is 15 amino acids. With V trimmed by 1 base and J by 2 bases, 5 bases remained unmatched. The CDR3 bases are TGTGCCAGCAGTTACTTCGGCGGGAGTACCTACGAGCAGTACTTC. This translates into CASSYFGGSTYEQYF.

This clonotype appeared a few times. The genes are TRBV27 and TRBJ2-1; D is possibly TRBD1 (5 bases). CDR1 is MNHEY and CDR2 is SMNVEV in the germline V gene (reference sequence). V was shortened by 2 bases and J by 5 bases, with 13 bases between the two germline ends. The CDR3 length is 15 residues. The CDR3 DNA reads TGTGCCAGCAGTTTACCAGGGATCGTAAACAATGAGCAGTTCTTC. Protein product: CASSLPGIVNNEQFF.

This clonotype came up a few times. V is TRBV6-5 and J is TRBJ1-5; D possibly corresponds to TRBD1 (6 bases). Germline lookup yields CDR1 MNHEY and CDR2 SVGAGI. The CDR3 contains 15 residues. Trimming cost V 6 bases and J 0 bases, with 12 bases left between them. Written as DNA, the CDR3 is TGTGCCAGCAGGTTAGGACAGAATAGCAATCAGCCCCAGCATTTT. Its translation is CASRLGQNSNQPQHF.